A single sample is the source of the 28 T cell receptor beta chains below, sequenced in a study of T cells in Graves' hyperthyroidism and ophthalmopathy. Amplified regions were TCR beta CDR3 sequences from RNA transcripts. With the HTBI primer set, the TCR CDR3 went through a first round of RT-PCR. Using its own MiXCR run on the multiplex PCR reads, TCRdb lists one record per CDR3 protein. The sample carries about 660,000 distinct CDR3 sequences, roughly 45% recorded once. The specimen was peripheral blood or thyroid tissue (not recorded which). The origin of the receptors is an adult man with Graves' disease, either hyperthyroidism or ophthalmopathy (not recorded which).

This rearrangement joins TRBV11-1 to TRBJ2-7, with D possibly being TRBD2 (6 bases). This CDR3 is built from 12 residues. Germline loops: CDR1 SGHAT, CDR2 FQDESV (reference sequence). The germline V and J ends were trimmed by 3 bases and 3 bases, with 6 bases remaining between them. The CDR3, as DNA: TGTGCCAGCAGCTTGCGGGACTACGAGCAGTACTTC. Protein: CASSLRDYEQYF.

The chain couples TRBV7-9 to TRBJ2-5; D gene ambiguous. Trimming left V 1 base short and J 3 bases short, with 9 bases between. This CDR3 is built from 14 residues. Germline CDR1 and CDR2: SEHNR and FQNEAQ (reference sequence). The CDR3 DNA reads TGTGCCAGCAGCTTAGGTCAGGTAAAAGAGACCCAGTACTTC. It yields the protein CASSLGQVKETQYF.

The chain recombines TRBV12-3 or TRBV12-4 with TRBJ1-4, with D unresolved. The ends were cut back, 5 bases at V and 2 bases at J, with 18 bases in the middle. The CDR3 runs 17 residues. CDR3 in amino acids: CASSRTGEQWTNEKLFF. The CDR3 DNA reads TGTGCCAGCAGTCGGACTGGGGAGCAGTGGACTAATGAAAAACTGTTTTTT.

This chain joins TRBV20-1 and TRBJ2-5, with 10 bases that match TRBD2. The CDR3 has 16 residues. Germline trimming cut 4 bases from V and 2 bases from J; bases unmatched to any gene: 10. The germline V gene encodes CDR1 DFQATT and CDR2 SNEGSKA (reference sequence). CDR3 sequence reads: CSAIATGLAEQETQYF. The CDR3, as DNA: TGCAGTGCTATAGCCACTGGACTAGCGGAACAAGAGACCCAGTACTTC.

About this clonotype: At one end, the junction sequence differs from germline, possibly due to a read error. The chain combines TRBV7-7 with TRBJ1-2; D is unclear. The V gene's germline CDR1 is SSHAT and CDR2 FNYEAQ (reference sequence). The CDR3 spans 15 residues. The CDR3 reads CASTPSPKGDYGYTF. The CDR3 region has the DNA TGTGCTAGCACACCCTCCCCCAAGGGAGACTATGGCTACACCTTC. Looking up the rest from reference TRBV7-7 and TRBJ1-2 gives the full variable domain: GAGVSQSPRYKVTKRGQDVTLRCDPISSHATLYWYQQALGQGPEFLTYFNYEAQPDKSGLPSDRFSAERPEGSISTLTIQRTEQRDSAMYRCASTPSPKGDYGYTFGSGTRLTVV.

This clonotype was seen a handful of times. The rearrangement joins TRBV7-9 to TRBJ2-7, with 11 bases lining up with TRBD2. The CDR3 contains 15 residues. Germline CDR1 is SEHNR and CDR2 is FQNEAQ (reference sequence). V was clipped by 5 bases and J by 2 bases; unmatched bases: 5. The CDR3 here is CASSPIAGGPYEQYF. The CDR3, as DNA: TGTGCCAGCAGCCCAATAGCGGGAGGGCCCTACGAGCAGTACTTC.

The chain carries TRBV19 and TRBJ1-5; 7 bases match TRBD1. Germline CDR1 is LNHDA and CDR2 is SQIVND (reference sequence). V dropped 9 bases and J dropped 8; count of bases not matched to a gene: 10. The CDR3 loop spans 13 amino acids. CDR3 loop: CASSDRAPEPQHF. The DNA of the CDR3 is TGTGCCAGCTCAGACAGGGCACCCGAGCCCCAGCATTTT.

V and J are TRBV6-1 and TRBJ1-2; D call uncertain. V was clipped by 2 bases and J by 5 bases, with 9 bases between them. The V gene's germline CDR1 is MNHNS and CDR2 SASEGT. CDR3 length equals 13 residues. The CDR3 region is CASSESSRYGYTF. CDR3 nucleotide sequence: TGTGCCAGCAGTGAATCAAGCCGATATGGCTACACCTTC.

This clonotype appeared many times. J is TRBJ1-6 and V is TRBV11-3; no definite D call. V lost 1 base to trimming and J lost 9 bases, with 13 bases between them. Germline loops: CDR1 SGHNT, CDR2 YENEEA. The CDR3 is 15 amino acids. The CDR3 reads CASSLGDIGGSPLHF. The DNA for the CDR3 is TGTGCCAGCAGCTTAGGTGACATAGGAGGTTCACCCCTCCACTTT.

V gene TRBV29-1 combines with J gene TRBJ1-3, with TRBD1 identical over 8 bases. V shed 8 bases and J 2 bases; nucleotides not matched to a gene: 5. Germline-derived CDR1 and CDR2 are SQVTM and ANQGSEA. The CDR3 consists of 13 residues. The chain's CDR3 is CSLDRVAGNTIYF. The CDR3 DNA reads TGCAGCTTGGACAGGGTTGCTGGAAACACCATATATTTT.

This clonotype was seen more than once but under ten times. V usage is TRBV20-1 and J usage is TRBJ1-2; D ambiguous. Per germline, CDR1 DFQATT and CDR2 SNEGSKA (reference sequence). Trimming took off 2 bases at V and 4 bases at J, with 17 bases between the two ends. This CDR3 comprises 15 residues. CDR3 sequence reads: CSARPPGRELYGYTF. CDR3 sequence (DNA): TGCAGTGCTAGACCTCCTGGAAGGGAACTCTATGGCTACACCTTC.

This clonotype has just a few counts. The gene calls are TRBV7-8 and TRBJ1-1; no firm D call. Germline lookup yields CDR1 SGHVS and CDR2 FQNEAQ. Between the trimmed V and J ends, which lost 5 bases and 4 bases, there was a span of 5 bases. This CDR3 region has 11 residues. CDR3 residues: CASSRLTEAFF. CDR3 nucleotide sequence: TGTGCCAGCAGCCGGCTCACTGAAGCTTTCTTT.

This clonotype was picked up many times. The rearrangement uses TRBV10-3 and TRBJ1-3, with D possibly TRBD1 on 5 matching bases. This CDR3 is built from 14 residues. Germline-derived CDR1 and CDR2 are ENHRY and SYGVKD. V was clipped by 5 bases and J by 0 bases, with 8 bases between them. CDR3 protein: CAISRGPSGNTIYF. The CDR3 coding sequence is TGTGCCATCAGTCGGGGACCCTCTGGAAACACCATATATTTT.

V is TRBV29-1 and J is TRBJ2-2, with D perhaps matching TRBD2 (6 bases). CDR1 and CDR2 (germline): SQVTM, ANQGSEA. The CDR3 is 12 residues long. V lost 4 bases to trimming and J lost 8 bases, with 11 bases between them. The chain's CDR3 is CSVAPGGGELFF. For the CDR3, the DNA is TGCAGCGTTGCCCCTGGGGGGGGGGAGCTGTTTTTT.

The chain carries TRBV5-1 and TRBJ1-1, with a possible D match to TRBD1 (5 bases). Germline V gives CDR1 SGHRS, CDR2 YFSETQ. CDR3 length: 14 residues. The V end was cut by 4 bases, the J end by 6 bases, with 16 bases between. This CDR3 is CASSPQGSGAEAFF. Written as DNA, the CDR3 is TGCGCCAGCAGCCCCCAGGGATCTGGGGCTGAAGCTTTCTTT.

The V call is TRBV7-9, the J call TRBJ2-7; 11 nucleotides match TRBD2. The length of the CDR3 is 15 residues. J was trimmed by 3 bases and V by 5 bases; bases with no gene match: 6. The germline gives CDR1 SEHNR, CDR2 FQNEAQ (reference sequence). The CDR3, as DNA: TGTGCCAGCAGCATCTCCGGGACTAGCGGCTACGAGCAGTACTTC. Translating gives CASSISGTSGYEQYF.

The CDR3 DNA is TGTGCCAGCAAGTTGAGTCGAGACCGGAACACTGAAGCTTTCTTT. The encoded protein is CASKLSRDRNTEAFF. The chain is built from TRBV6-1 and TRBJ1-1; D gene ambiguous. Trimming pared 7 bases from V and 1 base from J, leaving 16 bases between. The CDR3 totals 15 residues. Germline V gene sequence: CDR1 MNHNS, CDR2 SASEGT.

This chain connects TRBV10-2 to TRBJ2-3; TRBD1 matches 7 bases. The CDR3 has 15 amino acids. Germline V CDR1 and CDR2: WSHSY, SAAADI. With V trimmed by 4 bases and J by 2 bases, 6 bases remained unmatched. The DNA of the CDR3 is TGCGCCAGCAGTGTCTACAGGGGCGACACAGATACGCAGTATTTT. It is translated as CASSVYRGDTDTQYF.

This sequence joins TRBV15 and TRBJ1-1, with 9 bases fitting TRBD1. The length of the CDR3 is 15 residues. V trimming: 3 bases; J trimming: 4 bases; junction bases outside the gene matches: 6. The germline V gene has CDR1 LNHNV and CDR2 YYDKDF (reference sequence). DNA for the CDR3: TGTGCCACCAGCAGTGCCGGGACAGGGTCCACTGAAGCTTTCTTT. Its translation is CATSSAGTGSTEAFF.

The chain is built from TRBV10-3 and TRBJ1-5; no clear D gene. CDR3 length equals 14 residues. In germline, CDR1 is ENHRY, CDR2 SYGVKD. The ends were cut back, 4 bases at V and 2 bases at J, with 9 bases in the middle. CDR3 residues: CAISVEGGNQPQHF. The CDR3 DNA sequence: TGTGCCATCAGTGTGGAGGGTGGCAATCAGCCCCAGCATTTT.

J is TRBJ1-5 and V is TRBV6-1; TRBD1 matches 7 bases. V gave up 6 bases and J gave up 8 bases; unmatched junction bases: 13. Germline assignment: CDR1 MNHNS and CDR2 SASEGT. The CDR3 sequence is 15 residues long. CDR3 bases: TGTGCCAGCAGCCTAGGGAGGCAGGGGGTAGAGCCCCAGCATTTT. Protein: CASSLGRQGVEPQHF.

V is TRBV10-3 and J is TRBJ1-5; D not resolved. V gave up 5 bases and J gave up 4 bases, with 12 bases separating them. Germline-derived CDR1 and CDR2 are ENHRY and SYGVKD. The CDR3 contains 14 residues. The DNA of the CDR3 is TGTGCCATCAGTTATCGGGGAAGGAATCAGCCCCAGCATTTT. Translated: CAISYRGRNQPQHF.

This chain joins TRBV7-2 and TRBJ2-7, with 10 bases matching TRBD2. CDR1 and CDR2 from the germline V gene are SGHTA and FQGNSA. V was pared by 5 bases and J by 3 bases, with 16 bases of the junction left unmatched. There are 18 residues in the CDR3. Written as DNA, the CDR3 is TGTGCCAGCAGCCCGCGAGGTGCTTCTAGCGGGAGAGGCTACGAGCAGTACTTC. Translation: CASSPRGASSGRGYEQYF.

The rearrangement uses TRBV7-9 and TRBJ2-7; the match to TRBD2 covers 7 bases. The V segment lost 1 base and the J segment 2 bases; nucleotides outside the gene matches: 8. The CDR3 has 16 amino acids. Germline V lookup: CDR1 SEHNR, CDR2 FQNEAQ (reference sequence). The CDR3 here is CASSLVRREPTYEQYF. As DNA, the CDR3 is TGTGCCAGCAGCTTAGTGCGGCGGGAGCCCACCTACGAGCAGTACTTC.

The chain has TRBV2 and TRBJ1-6; unclear D gene. In germline, CDR1 is SNHLY, CDR2 FYNNEI. The CDR3 spans 16 residues. V lost 3 bases to trimming and J lost 7 bases, with 16 bases between them. The CDR3 DNA reads TGTGCCAGCAGTGATAGCAGCTTCCACCAGAATTCACCCCTCCACTTT. Amino acid sequence: CASSDSSFHQNSPLHF.

This clonotype was counted once. The rearrangement links TRBV7-8 to TRBJ1-6, with D perhaps TRBD1 (5 bases). In germline, CDR1 is SGHVS, CDR2 FQNEAQ. This CDR3 contains 17 residues. V shed 5 bases and J shed 8 bases, with 22 bases lying between them. The CDR3 protein is CASSLGVGPFFHSPLHF. The CDR3 DNA follows: TGTGCCAGCAGCCTTGGGGTGGGACCGTTCTTTCATTCACCCCTCCACTTT.

This clonotype was seen ten or more times. This rearrangement joins TRBV14 to TRBJ1-1, with a possible D match to TRBD1 (5 bases). V was shortened by 1 base and J by 6 bases, with 9 bases between the two germline ends. Germline assignment: CDR1 SGHDN and CDR2 FVKESK. This CDR3 is 13 amino acids long. CDR3 in amino acids: CASSQVQGAEAFF. The CDR3 DNA reads TGTGCCAGCAGCCAAGTCCAGGGCGCTGAAGCTTTCTTT. The full variable domain, completed using reference TRBV14 and TRBJ1-1, is EAGVTQFPSHSVIEKGQTVTLRCDPISGHDNLYWYRRVMGKEIKFLLHFVKESKQDESGMPNNRFLAERTGGTYSTLKVQPAELEDSGVYFCASSQVQGAEAFFGQGTRLTVV.

V and J are TRBV5-4 and TRBJ1-2, with D maybe TRBD1 (5 bases). The germline V gene encodes CDR1 SGHNT and CDR2 YYREEE (reference sequence). The CDR3 length is 15 residues. V shed 9 bases and J shed 0 bases, with 18 bases lying between them. The CDR3 is CATRDEGRTNYGYTF. As DNA, the CDR3 is TGTGCCACCCGAGATGAGGGGAGGACTAACTATGGCTACACCTTC.